This entry features one TCR beta chain sequence. What it binds is unknown. These data are taken from a study of CD8+CD57+ T cells in acquired aplastic anemia. Study-level information: Sorted CD4+ and CD8+ cells gave a mean 3.2 ug DNA, range roughly 0.2 to 27.4 ug. Read counts for CD4+ cells (from healthy donors) averaged about 10 million. Findings and limits, study-wide: The number of CD8+ CDR3 sequences shared by patients and controls was 25 to 35.

It was genomic DNA that served as the template for profiling TCR beta VDJ and CDR3. TCRdb re-analysed the reads in MiXCR, keeping a single row per CDR3 protein. The sample consists of 200,000 to 250,000 distinct CDR3 sequences, over 60% of them appearing once. The V gene's germline CDR1 is KGHDR and CDR2 SFDVKD. This CDR3 region has 17 residues. V lost 12 bases, J lost 3 bases, and 17 bases stayed unmatched. The source of this sequence is a human donor in good health. The source material was sorted CD4+, CD8+, or CD8+CD57+ T cells (not recorded which) from PBMCs. The gene calls are TRBV24-1 and TRBJ2-2, with TRBD1 matching 8 bases. CDR3 nucleotide sequence: TGTGCCCGACAAGAGACAGGGGTTGAGGCGGACACCGGGGAGCTGTTTTTT. Protein sequence: CARQETGVEADTGELFF.